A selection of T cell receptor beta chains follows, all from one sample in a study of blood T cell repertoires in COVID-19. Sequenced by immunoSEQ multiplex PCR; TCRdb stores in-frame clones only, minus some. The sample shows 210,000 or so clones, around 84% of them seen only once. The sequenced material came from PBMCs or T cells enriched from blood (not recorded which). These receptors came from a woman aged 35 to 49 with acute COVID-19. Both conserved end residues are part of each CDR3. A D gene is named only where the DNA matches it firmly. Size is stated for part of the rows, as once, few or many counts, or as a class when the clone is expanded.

CDR3nt: TGTGCCACCACACAGGGCACTGAAGCTTTCTTT; CDR3aa: CATTQGTEAFF; v_gene: TRBV27; j_gene: TRBJ1-1; d_gene: NA; abundance: NA
CDR3nt: TGTGCCAGCAGTACGGCCCTGGGGGGGCCAATCGGGGAGCTGTTTTTT; CDR3aa: CASSTALGGPIGELFF; v_gene: TRBV6-2/TRBV6-3; j_gene: TRBJ2-2; d_gene: NA; abundance: once
CDR3nt: TGTGCCAGCAGTTTCGGCTGGGGCAGTAACACCGGGGAGCTGTTTTTT; CDR3aa: CASSFGWGSNTGELFF; v_gene: TRBV28; j_gene: TRBJ2-2; d_gene: NA; abundance: NA
CDR3nt: TGTGCCAGCAGCAAAAATTCGGGGGGCCTCGGCTATGGCTACACCTTC; CDR3aa: CASSKNSGGLGYGYTF; v_gene: TRBV7-2; j_gene: TRBJ1-2; d_gene: NA; abundance: once
CDR3nt: TGTGCCAGCAGGGGGGACTCCAATCAGCCCCAGCATTTT; CDR3aa: CASRGDSNQPQHF; v_gene: TRBV2; j_gene: TRBJ1-5; d_gene: NA; abundance: NA
CDR3nt: TGTGCCAGCAGCTTACCCGGCAGGGTCAATCAGCCCCAGCATTTT; CDR3aa: CASSLPGRVNQPQHF; v_gene: TRBV7-2; j_gene: TRBJ1-5; d_gene: NA; abundance: few
CDR3nt: TGTGCCAGCAGCTTAGCGGTTTGGGGACAGAAGGCTTTCTTT; CDR3aa: CASSLAVWGQKAFF; v_gene: TRBV7-2; j_gene: TRBJ1-1; d_gene: TRBD1; abundance: NA
CDR3nt: TGCGCCAGCAGCTCCGAAACACTAGCGGGAGATAAAAATGAGCAGTTCTTC; CDR3aa: CASSSETLAGDKNEQFF; v_gene: TRBV5-1; j_gene: TRBJ2-1; d_gene: TRBD2; abundance: NA
CDR3nt: TGTGCCAGCAGCCCCCTTCAGGGCCGCCAATTGAACTATGGCTACACCTTC; CDR3aa: CASSPLQGRQLNYGYTF; v_gene: TRBV5-5; j_gene: TRBJ1-2; d_gene: NA; abundance: NA
CDR3nt: TGCAGCGAAGTGAGAGTTGAGACCCAGTACTTC; CDR3aa: CSEVRVETQYF; v_gene: TRBV20-1; j_gene: TRBJ2-5; d_gene: NA; abundance: few
CDR3nt: TGTGCCAGCAGTTTAACCGGGACAGGCCTTAATGGCTACACCTTC; CDR3aa: CASSLTGTGLNGYTF; v_gene: TRBV27; j_gene: TRBJ1-2; d_gene: TRBD1; abundance: NA
CDR3nt: TGTGCCAGCAGCTTGGAAAGGGGTCAGCCCCAGCATTTT; CDR3aa: CASSLERGQPQHF; v_gene: TRBV5-6; j_gene: TRBJ1-5; d_gene: NA; abundance: NA
CDR3nt: TGTGCCAGTAGTATCGGGACAGCCTACGAGCAGTACTTC; CDR3aa: CASSIGTAYEQYF; v_gene: TRBV19; j_gene: TRBJ2-7; d_gene: TRBD1; abundance: NA
CDR3nt: TGTGCCAGCAGTCGTGCAGGGTCTGTGCCCGGGGCCAACGTCCTGACTTTC; CDR3aa: CASSRAGSVPGANVLTF; v_gene: TRBV6-6; j_gene: TRBJ2-6; d_gene: NA; abundance: NA
CDR3nt: TGCAGCGTTGGGGGGCAGGGGCAGTACCAAGAGACCCAGTACTTC; CDR3aa: CSVGGQGQYQETQYF; v_gene: TRBV29-1; j_gene: TRBJ2-5; d_gene: NA; abundance: NA
CDR3nt: TGTGCCAGCAGTTGGACGCCGACAGGGGTTAACACTGAAGCTTTCTTT; CDR3aa: CASSWTPTGVNTEAFF; v_gene: TRBV6-5; j_gene: TRBJ1-1; d_gene: TRBD1; abundance: NA